This T cell receptor beta chain came from a study of control samples from healthy donors and cancer patients. This table comes from immunoSEQ multiplex PCR, and its TCRdb copy is limited to in-frame clones, with some not included. Of about 110,000 clones listed, approximately 80% are singletons. Germline V gene lookup returns CDR1 MNHEY and CDR2 SMNVEV (reference sequence). The CDR3 length is 18 residues. V shed 1 base, J shed 0 bases, and the junction held 5 bases outside the gene matches. Material for sequencing was blood. The V call is TRBV27, the J call TRBJ2-6; 8 nucleotides match TRBD1. The TCR comes from a man between 18 and 35 years old in good health. CDR3 in amino acids: CASSLYGQGNSGANVLTF. CDR3 bases: TGTGCCAGCAGTTTATACGGACAGGGAAACTCTGGGGCCAACGTCCTGACTTTC. Based on the CDR3 plus reference TRBV27 and TRBJ2-6, the full variable domain is EAQVTQNPRYLITVTGKKLTVTCSQNMNHEYMSWYRQDPGLGLRQIYYSMNVEVTDKGDVPEGYKVSRKEKRNFPLILESPSPNQTSLYFCASSLYGQGNSGANVLTFGAGSRLTVL.